The clone carrying this T cell receptor beta chain was seen a single time. Its antigen is unidentified. This record comes from a study of cytotoxic CD8 clonotypes in ibrutinib-treated CLL. CDR1 and CDR2 (germline): GTSNPN, SVGIG (reference sequence). The CDR3 consists of 17 residues. The V and J ends lost 1 base and 0 bases, in that order; junction bases with no gene match: 8. The study's findings and limits: Rising at ibrutinib response, clonality subsequently fell back toward baseline at progression.

Assay used: immunoSEQ multiplex PCR; TCRdb lists only in-frame clones, some missing. The sample includes 200,000 to 250,000 clones, around three quarters of them seen just once. The starting material was PBMCs, obtained after 24 months of ibrutinib treatment. The clonotype was recovered from a human donor with chronic lymphocytic leukemia. This chain uses TRBV30 with TRBJ2-1; 8 bases align to TRBD2. The CDR3 loop reads CAWSGLSGKSSYNEQFF. CDR3 coding DNA: TGTGCCTGGAGTGGACTTAGCGGGAAAAGCTCCTACAATGAGCAGTTCTTC.